This T cell receptor beta chain was retrieved from a study of blood T cell repertoires in COVID-19. There are 12 residues in the CDR3. With 6 bases removed from V and 4 bases from J, the gap between germline ends came to 10 bases. In germline, CDR1 is LNHDA, CDR2 SQIVND (reference sequence). Per the original data handling: Estimated nucleated cell counts came from reference gene primer amplification. Sequenced by immunoSEQ multiplex PCR; TCRdb stores in-frame clones only, minus some. The DNA was the basis for D and trimming; V, J and clone size are from that table. Of hundreds of thousands of clones listed, approximately 90% are singletons. The sample holds many counts of this clone.

The specimen was PBMCs or T cells enriched from blood (not recorded which). The chain recombines TRBV19 with TRBJ2-7; tentative D call: TRBD1 (6 bases). The source of this sequence is an older woman in a cohort exposed to, infected with or recovered from COVID-19 (not recorded which). The CDR3 here is CASSRGSYEQYF. The CDR3 bases are TGTGCCAGTAGCAGGGGCAGTTACGAGCAGTACTTC.